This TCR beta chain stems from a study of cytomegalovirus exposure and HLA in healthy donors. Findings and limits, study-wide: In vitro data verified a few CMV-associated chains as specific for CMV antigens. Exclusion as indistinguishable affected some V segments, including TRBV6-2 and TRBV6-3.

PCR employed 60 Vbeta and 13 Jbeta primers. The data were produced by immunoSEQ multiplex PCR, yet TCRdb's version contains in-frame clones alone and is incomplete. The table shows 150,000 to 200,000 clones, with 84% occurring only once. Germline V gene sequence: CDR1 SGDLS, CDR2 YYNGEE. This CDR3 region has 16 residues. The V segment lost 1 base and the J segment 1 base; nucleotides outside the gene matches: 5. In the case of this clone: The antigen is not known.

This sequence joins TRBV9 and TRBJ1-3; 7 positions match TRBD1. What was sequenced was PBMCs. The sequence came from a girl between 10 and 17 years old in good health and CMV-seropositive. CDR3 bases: TGTGCCAGCAGCGTAATGGGACAGATATCTGGAAACACCATATATTTT. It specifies CASSVMGQISGNTIYF. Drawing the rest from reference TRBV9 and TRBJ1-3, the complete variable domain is DSGVTQTPKHLITATGQRVTLRCSPRSGDLSVYWYQQSLDQGLQFLIQYYNGEERAKGNILERFSAQQFPDLHSELNLSSLELGDSALYFCASSVMGQISGNTIYFGEGSWLTVV.